The 2 T cell receptor beta chains listed next were all sequenced from one sample in a study of shared clonotypes between healthy human individuals. Sequencing was performed with immunoSEQ multiplex PCR; in TCRdb, only in-frame clones are kept and a portion is missing. The profile covers about 2.3 million clones, with approximately 95% appearing a single time and 0.35% to 0.5% taken by the ten largest. Material: naive CD4+ T cells from PBMCs. The subset here: CD45RA+ positively selected. The receptors derive from a man between 18 and 35 years old in good health. Some clones in this sample may be carry-over from other donors' samples.

The rearrangement uses TRBV6-5 and TRBJ1-2; the match to TRBD1 covers 8 bases. CDR3 size: 13 residues. The ends lost 8 bases at V and 4 bases at J; junction bases unmatched: 6. Germline V CDR1 and CDR2: MNHEY, SVGAGI. The CDR3 region has the DNA TGTGCCAGCGGGACCGGGACAGGCTATGGCTACACCTTC. Its translation: CASGTGTGYGYTF.

This clone appeared once. This sequence joins TRBV9 and TRBJ2-7; tentatively, D is TRBD1 (5 bases). Trimming removed 0 bases at V and 3 bases at J, with 10 bases between. Germline loops: CDR1 SGDLS, CDR2 YYNGEE. The CDR3 has 14 residues. The DNA for the CDR3 is TGTGCCAGCAGCGTAGATGGCAGGGACTACGAGCAGTACTTC. This gives the protein CASSVDGRDYEQYF.